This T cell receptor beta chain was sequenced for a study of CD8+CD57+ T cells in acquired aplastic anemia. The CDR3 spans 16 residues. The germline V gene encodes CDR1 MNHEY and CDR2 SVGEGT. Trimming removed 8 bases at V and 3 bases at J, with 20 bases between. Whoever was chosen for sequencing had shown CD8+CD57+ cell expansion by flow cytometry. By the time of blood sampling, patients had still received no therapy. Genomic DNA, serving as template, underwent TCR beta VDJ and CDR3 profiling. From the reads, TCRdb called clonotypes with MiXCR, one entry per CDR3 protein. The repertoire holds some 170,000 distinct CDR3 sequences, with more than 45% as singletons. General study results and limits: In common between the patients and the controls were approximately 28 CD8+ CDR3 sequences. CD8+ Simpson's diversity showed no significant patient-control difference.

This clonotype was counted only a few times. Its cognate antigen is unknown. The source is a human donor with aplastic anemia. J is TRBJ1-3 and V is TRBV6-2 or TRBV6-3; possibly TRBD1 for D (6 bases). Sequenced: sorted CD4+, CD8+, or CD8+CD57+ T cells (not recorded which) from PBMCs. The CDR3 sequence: CASGPWDIESGNTIYF. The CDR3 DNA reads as TGTGCCAGCGGTCCCTGGGACATCGAAAGTGGAAACACCATATATTTT.